The clone carrying this T cell receptor (beta chain) was found once. The table came from immunoSEQ multiplex PCR; TCRdb's copy has only in-frame clones and leaves some out. The sample yields roughly 53,000 clones, 85% to 95% seen once. The CDR3 extends over 15 amino acids. The germline V gene has CDR1 SGHTA and CDR2 FQGTGA. V was cut by 1 base and J by 7 bases, with 14 bases left in between. This specimen comes from a study of T cell changes during pregnancy in multiple sclerosis. V usage is TRBV7-3 and J usage is TRBJ2-1; tentatively, D is TRBD2 (5 bases). This specimen was CD4+ T cells from peripheral blood mononuclear cells, taken in the third trimester of pregnancy. The TCR was taken from a female donor with multiple sclerosis, enrolled in a pregnancy study. CDR3 coding DNA: TGTGCCAGCAGCTTAAAAGGTCGGAGCGGTAATGAGCAGTTCTTC. Translated, it gives CASSLKGRSGNEQFF.